This T cell receptor (beta chain) was sequenced in a study of T cell repertoires in cytomegalovirus infection. Overall study context: Both CMV infection and a matching HLA type were indicated by public TCR beta signatures.

Concerning this clonotype itself: Its matching antigen is unknown.

The V gene's germline CDR1 is SGHVS and CDR2 FNYEAQ. The CDR3 consists of 18 residues. Trimming took 2 bases from V and 6 from J, leaving 24 bases between them. TCRdb ran MiXCR on the reads and lists one entry per CDR3 protein. Among 750,000 to 950,000 distinct CDR3 sequences listed, almost 30% were seen once. Whole-study findings and limits: Adding up the frequency of public TCR beta families identified people who carried CMV plus the relevant HLA.

This clonotype was sampled from a human donor in good health (CMV status not recorded). Some clones in this sample may be carry-over from other donors' samples. Sample: cultured CD8+ T cells from PBMCs, taken from culture after CMV antigen stimulation. The rearrangement links TRBV7-6 to TRBJ2-3; a possible D gene is TRBD1 (6 bases). Written as DNA, the CDR3 is TGTGCCAGCAGCTTAATGCCCCCCCCAGGGGTCACATCGGATACGCAGTATTTT. Protein sequence: CASSLMPPPGVTSDTQYF.